This is a list of T cell receptor beta chains from one sample in a study of beta chain features in type 1 diabetes. TCRdb keeps only in-frame clones here, not all; method: immunoSEQ multiplex PCR. The sample records over 25,000 clones, about 45% being singletons. Sample: stem cell memory CD4+ T cells from blood. The receptors originated from a man younger than 40 with type 1 diabetes. CDR3s include the opening cysteine and the closing phenylalanine or tryptophan. Clone size is not always given. Where it is, it says once, few, many or a class for expanded clones.

j_gene: TRBJ2-2
abundance: few
v_gene: TRBV19
CDR3aa: CASSKGLAGGSKTTGELFF

j_gene: TRBJ2-7
abundance: NA
v_gene: TRBV2
CDR3aa: CASQTSGGYEQYF

j_gene: TRBJ2-4
abundance: NA
v_gene: TRBV11-3
CDR3aa: CASSTGTGINIQYF

j_gene: TRBJ2-3
abundance: NA
v_gene: TRBV5-4
CDR3aa: CASSLSARDTDTQYF

j_gene: TRBJ1-1
abundance: few
v_gene: TRBV2
CDR3aa: CASSVLEGNTEAFF

j_gene: TRBJ2-3
abundance: NA
v_gene: TRBV4-1
CDR3aa: CASSQDGRDTQYF

j_gene: TRBJ1-6
abundance: NA
v_gene: TRBV7-2
CDR3aa: CASSVPGESLLHF

j_gene: TRBJ2-5
abundance: NA
v_gene: TRBV5-6
CDR3aa: CASSLAGYGSQETQYF

j_gene: TRBJ2-5
abundance: few
v_gene: TRBV19
CDR3aa: CASSPGGHQETQYF

j_gene: TRBJ1-1
abundance: NA
v_gene: TRBV4-1
CDR3aa: CASSPSSGRGGMNTEAFF

j_gene: TRBJ2-7
abundance: medium-sized
v_gene: TRBV23-1
CDR3aa: CASSQSDLAGGEQYF

j_gene: TRBJ2-1
abundance: NA
v_gene: TRBV2
CDR3aa: CASSGQGGLYNEQFF

j_gene: TRBJ2-1
abundance: NA
v_gene: TRBV4-1
CDR3aa: CASSQHSGLSSYNEQFF

j_gene: TRBJ2-5
abundance: few
v_gene: TRBV5-1
CDR3aa: CASSSGLMETQYF

j_gene: TRBJ2-7
abundance: few
v_gene: TRBV7-9
CDR3aa: CASSSRQLPYEQYF

j_gene: TRBJ2-3
abundance: few
v_gene: TRBV6-6
CDR3aa: CASSYHPGGSDTQYF

j_gene: TRBJ2-7
abundance: once
v_gene: TRBV6-5
CDR3aa: CASSLVGQGGYEQYF

j_gene: TRBJ2-1
abundance: NA
v_gene: TRBV4-1
CDR3aa: CASSQGSGTSGTRQFF

j_gene: TRBJ1-1
abundance: few
v_gene: TRBV5-4
CDR3aa: CASSGQSFMNTEAFF

j_gene: TRBJ2-1
abundance: few
v_gene: TRBV5-1
CDR3aa: CASSPGTDNEQFF

j_gene: TRBJ1-1
abundance: NA
v_gene: TRBV6-1
CDR3aa: CASSEGGVNTEAFF

j_gene: TRBJ1-1
abundance: NA
v_gene: TRBV18
CDR3aa: CASSEVTRQMNTEAFF

j_gene: TRBJ1-6
abundance: NA
v_gene: TRBV5-1
CDR3aa: CASSAGQGNSPLHF

j_gene: TRBJ2-5
abundance: few
v_gene: TRBV5-1
CDR3aa: CASSYYISGAQETQYF

j_gene: TRBJ2-1
abundance: NA
v_gene: TRBV29-1
CDR3aa: CSVAPYSGAGNEQFF

j_gene: TRBJ2-7
abundance: NA
v_gene: TRBV19
CDR3aa: CASTYSGLADSYEQYF

j_gene: TRBJ2-2
abundance: NA
v_gene: TRBV7-9
CDR3aa: CASSPGRQREGGTGELFF

j_gene: TRBJ2-1
abundance: NA
v_gene: TRBV27
CDR3aa: CASSPRGGPIGYEQFF

j_gene: TRBJ1-1
abundance: NA
v_gene: TRBV5-1
CDR3aa: CASSFSRRGNTEAFF

j_gene: TRBJ2-2
abundance: NA
v_gene: TRBV7-2
CDR3aa: CASSLGALAGTGELFF